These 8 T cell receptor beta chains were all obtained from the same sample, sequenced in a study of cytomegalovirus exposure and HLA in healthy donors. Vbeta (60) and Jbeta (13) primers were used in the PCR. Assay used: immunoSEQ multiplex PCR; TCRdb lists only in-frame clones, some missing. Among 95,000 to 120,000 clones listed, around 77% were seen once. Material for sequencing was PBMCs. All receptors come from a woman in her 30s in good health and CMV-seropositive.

The DNA for the CDR3 is TGTGCCAGCAGTTTGGAGAGCTCTGGGGCCAACGTCCTGACTTTC. Its translation is CASSLESSGANVLTF. The gene calls are TRBV2 and TRBJ2-6; D remains ambiguous. CDR3 length equals 15 residues. V lost 5 bases and J 0 bases, leaving 8 bases between the germline ends. CDR1 SNHLY and CDR2 FYNNEI come from the germline V gene.

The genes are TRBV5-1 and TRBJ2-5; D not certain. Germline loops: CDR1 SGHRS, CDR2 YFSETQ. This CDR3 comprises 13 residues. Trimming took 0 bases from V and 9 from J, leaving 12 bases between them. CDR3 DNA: TGCGCCAGCAGCTTGGATAGCCCCGGAGCCCAGTACTTC. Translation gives CASSLDSPGAQYF.

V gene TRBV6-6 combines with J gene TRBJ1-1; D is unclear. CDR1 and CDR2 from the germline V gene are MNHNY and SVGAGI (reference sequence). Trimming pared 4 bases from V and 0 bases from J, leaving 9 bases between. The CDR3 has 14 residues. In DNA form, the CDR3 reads TGTGCCAGCAGTTTACACAGCATGAACACTGAAGCTTTCTTT. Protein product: CASSLHSMNTEAFF.

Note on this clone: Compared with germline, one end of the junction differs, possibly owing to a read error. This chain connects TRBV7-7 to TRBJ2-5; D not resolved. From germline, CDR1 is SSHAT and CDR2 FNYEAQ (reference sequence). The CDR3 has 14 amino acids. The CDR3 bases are TGTGCTAGCAGCTCCAGTGATCTAGTCGGTCCGCCCTACTTC. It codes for CASSSSDLVGPPYF.

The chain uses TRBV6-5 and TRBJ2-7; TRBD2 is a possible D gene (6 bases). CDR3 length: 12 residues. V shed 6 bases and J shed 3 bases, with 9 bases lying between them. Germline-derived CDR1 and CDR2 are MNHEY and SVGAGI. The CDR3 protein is CASRDYRYEQYF. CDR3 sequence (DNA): TGTGCCAGCAGGGACTATCGCTACGAGCAGTACTTC.

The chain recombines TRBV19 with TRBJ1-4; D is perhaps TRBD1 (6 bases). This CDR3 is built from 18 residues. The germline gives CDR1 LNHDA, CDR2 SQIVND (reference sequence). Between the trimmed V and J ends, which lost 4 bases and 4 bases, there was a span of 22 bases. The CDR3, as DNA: TGTGCCAGTAGTAAAAACGCCCACAGGACAGAGTTTAATGAAAAACTGTTTTTT. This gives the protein CASSKNAHRTEFNEKLFF.

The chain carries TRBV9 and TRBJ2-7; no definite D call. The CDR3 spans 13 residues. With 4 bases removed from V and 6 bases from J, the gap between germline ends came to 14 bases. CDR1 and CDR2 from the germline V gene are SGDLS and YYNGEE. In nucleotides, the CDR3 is TGTGCCAGCAGCCCCAGTTTTCCGGGCGAGCAGTACTTC. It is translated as CASSPSFPGEQYF.

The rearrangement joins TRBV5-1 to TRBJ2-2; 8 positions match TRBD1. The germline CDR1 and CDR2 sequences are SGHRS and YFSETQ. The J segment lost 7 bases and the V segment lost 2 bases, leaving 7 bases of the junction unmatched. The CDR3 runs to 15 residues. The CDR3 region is CASSFGQGWGGELFF. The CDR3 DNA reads TGCGCCAGCAGCTTCGGACAGGGCTGGGGCGGGGAGCTGTTTTTT.